The present T cell receptor beta chain was sequenced within a study of long-term antiretroviral therapy in people with HIV. About this clone itself: Its specificity is not known.

With survey level as its setting, the immunoSEQ assay was v3.0. The protocol was immunoSEQ multiplex PCR, while the TCRdb copy is restricted to in-frame clones and leaves out a portion. The table has approximately 22,000 clones, 86% seen once. Points from the study as a whole: Repertoires looked antigen-experienced, with only a slight naive shift after ART.

Germline CDR1 reads MNHEY; CDR2 reads SVGAGI. V trimming: 5 bases; J trimming: 3 bases; junction bases outside the gene matches: 6. The length of the CDR3 is 14 residues. This chain connects TRBV6-5 to TRBJ1-2, with 7 positions matching TRBD1. This sample comprised unsorted PBMCs, obtained 1.3 years after starting antiretroviral therapy. This sequence originates from a man aged 55 to 70 with HIV. Written as DNA, the CDR3 is TGTGCCAGCAGTCGGGACAGCCAGTACTATGGCTACACCTTC. Translated, it gives CASSRDSQYYGYTF.